Following are 10 T cell receptor beta chains from one sample sequenced in a study of OX40 agonist ivuxolimab in advanced cancers. The repertoire was sequenced with immunoSEQ multiplex PCR; TCRdb's copy has only in-frame clones and lacks some. This sample has around 74,000 clones, with about nine tenths found just once. Sequencing used CD4+ or CD8+ T cells sorted from blood, obtained in a trial of the OX40 agonist ivuxolimab. The receptors come from an adult with an advanced solid tumor such as melanoma, head and neck, liver or kidney cancer.

J is TRBJ2-6 and V is TRBV6-1; possibly TRBD2 for D (6 bases). The germline V gene has CDR1 MNHNS and CDR2 SASEGT. This CDR3 comprises 20 residues. Trimming pared 2 bases from V and 0 bases from J, leaving 20 bases between. The CDR3 sequence: CASSENLVSREYSGANVLTF. In DNA, the CDR3 is TGTGCCAGCAGTGAAAATCTCGTAAGTCGGGAGTACTCTGGGGCCAACGTCCTGACTTTC.

V gene TRBV19 combines with J gene TRBJ2-7; maybe TRBD2 (6 bases). Germline CDR1 and CDR2: LNHDA and SQIVND (reference sequence). CDR3 length: 15 residues. V gave up 3 bases and J gave up 3 bases, with 15 bases separating them. The CDR3 region has the DNA TGTGCCAGTAGTATGCGGCTAGCGAGGGTCTACGAGCAGTACTTC. Translated: CASSMRLARVYEQYF.

The rearrangement links TRBV5-4 to TRBJ1-2, with unresolved D. CDR3 size: 15 residues. CDR1 is SGHNT and CDR2 is YYREEE in the germline V gene (reference sequence). V was pared by 0 bases and J by 0 bases, with 9 bases between. Here the CDR3 reads CASSLVGKSNYGYTF. The DNA for the CDR3 is TGTGCCAGCAGCTTGGTGGGGAAGTCTAACTATGGCTACACCTTC.

This clone was seen once. The chain is built from TRBV21-1 and TRBJ1-5; the table's D call, TRBD1, was not checked against the DNA. TRBV21-1 is flagged as a pseudogene. CDR3 size: 16 residues. In DNA form, the CDR3 reads TGTGCCAGCAGAAACGGGACAGGGAGTCACCATCAGCCCCAGCATTTT. This encodes CASRNGTGSHHQPQHF.

This chain connects TRBV5-4 to TRBJ2-3; 8 nucleotides match TRBD1. The CDR3 sequence is 14 residues long. Germline CDR1 SGHNT, CDR2 YYREEE (reference sequence). V lost 4 bases to trimming and J lost 1 base; unmatched junction nucleotides: 2. CDR3 sequence (DNA): TGTGCCAGCAGCCGGGGACAGGGCACAGATACGCAGTATTTT. Residues: CASSRGQGTDTQYF.

The chain recombines TRBV7-2 with TRBJ1-2; D call uncertain. The germline V gene encodes CDR1 SGHTA and CDR2 FQGNSA. The CDR3 has 14 amino acids. V was shortened by 5 bases and J by 10 bases, with 20 bases between the two germline ends. In DNA form, the CDR3 reads TGTGCCAGCAGCCTTACCGTCCAGTCTATGGACTACACCTTC. Encoded protein: CASSLTVQSMDYTF.

The chain links TRBV28 to TRBJ1-1; tentative D call: TRBD1 (6 bases). V was trimmed by 4 bases and J by 1 base, leaving 10 bases between them. Germline CDR1 and CDR2: MDHEN and SYDVKM. The CDR3 loop spans 14 amino acids. The CDR3 bases are TGTGCCAGCAGTTCATGGACAGAGAACACTGAAGCTTTCTTT. This sequence encodes CASSSWTENTEAFF.

The chain uses TRBV29-1 and TRBJ1-2, with a tentative D call TRBD1 (5 bases). V was cut by 5 bases and J by 2 bases, with 9 bases left in between. The CDR3 runs to 12 residues. Germline values: CDR1 SQVTM, CDR2 ANQGSEA. The CDR3 region has the DNA TGCAGCGTTAAGACAGAGAACTATGGCTACACCTTC. Translated: CSVKTENYGYTF.

The chain employs TRBV29-1 and TRBJ1-3; D is uncertain. This CDR3 is built from 13 residues. V was clipped by 7 bases and J by 2 bases, with 12 bases between them. CDR1 and CDR2 from the germline V gene are SQVTM and ANQGSEA. CDR3 bases: TGCAGCGCTCAGGTGGTGGCTGGAAACACCATATATTTT. It yields the protein CSAQVVAGNTIYF. The entire variable domain, with the rest obtained from reference TRBV29-1 and TRBJ1-3, is as follows: SAVISQKPSRDICQRGTSLTIQCQVDSQVTMMFWYRQQPGQSLTLIATANQGSEATYESGFVIDKFPISRPNLTFSTLTVSNMSPEDSSIYLCSAQVVAGNTIYFGEGSWLTVV.

V gene TRBV11-2 combines with J gene TRBJ2-1; 10 positions agree with TRBD2. V shed 3 bases and J 6 bases; nucleotides not matched to a gene: 5. Germline CDR1 SGHAT, CDR2 FQNNGV. This CDR3 contains 15 residues. CDR3 DNA: TGTGCCAGCAGCTTCCGGGGACTAGCGTCCAATGAGCAGTTCTTC. Translation: CASSFRGLASNEQFF.